This TCR beta chain comes out of a study of T-cell memory formation after mild COVID-19. Study-level background: There were largely donor-specific TCR clusters. Whole-study findings and limits: The study detected some responding clones in pre-infection memory, suggesting cross-reactive memory joined.

TCRdb fed the 5' RACE reads into MiXCR, producing one record per CDR3 protein. The table has 250,000 to 350,000 distinct CDR3 sequences, roughly 17% seen once. The V gene lost 0 bases and the J gene lost 4 bases, with 11 bases spanning the gap. Per germline, CDR1 DFQATT and CDR2 SNEGSKA (reference sequence). CDR3 length: 14 amino acids. For this clonotype: The antigen is not known.

Sequencing input: PBMCs or a T cell subset sorted from them (not recorded which). The genes are TRBV20-1 and TRBJ2-3, with D possibly being TRBD1 (5 bases). The receptor was isolated from a man between 18 and 35 years old who had mild COVID-19 (a few samples of this study predate the infection). Cell type and time point are not known. CDR3 amino acids: CSARDGRAADTQYF. The CDR3 coding sequence is TGCAGTGCTAGAGACGGCAGGGCGGCAGATACGCAGTATTTT.